This T cell receptor (beta chain) was retrieved from a study of blood T cell repertoires in COVID-19 (dated by TCRdb to 2020 to 2021). Regarding the research as a whole: Collaborator samples came from the United States, Italy and Spain and covered acute and convalescent phases of COVID-19. The dataset comprised deeply sampled blood TCRbeta repertoires from subjects exposed to, actively infected with, or recovered from COVID-19. Where HLA class I and class II types were available, the types were taken from metadata supplied by the sample provider, not from assay-based typing. The repertoires were released in a freely available public database intended as a resource for research on the immune response to SARS-CoV-2. The material from the prospective study consisted of cDNA or gDNA derived from T cells, B-cell-depleted T cells, or PBMCs. Sample metadata almost always included a de-identified subject ID, COVID-19 status, age in years and sex. The samples were drawn from two sources: the first 160 participants of the ongoing ImmuneRACE study, and fewer than 1,500 subjects contributed by 6 global collaborators.

TCRbeta CDR3 regions were amplified from genomic DNA by means of the immunoSEQ Assay, a bias-controlled multiplex PCR. The original pipeline was this. The number of nucleated cells in each sample was estimated from the amplification of reference gene primers within the assay. To quantify the absolute abundance of each unique TCRbeta CDR3 rearrangement, sequence reads were collapsed and filtered. For each sample, productive Simpson clonality was calculated as the square root of Simpson's diversity index over productive rearrangements. What TCRdb holds here is the immuneACCESS table cut down to in-frame rearrangements. Part of the clones is not present; checked against another copy, under half of the missing clones reflect an unresolved V gene, and the others are unexplained. That table is the source of V, J and clone size, and D and trimming were worked out from the DNA. The sample includes hundreds of thousands of clones, with approximately 90% observed a single time. In total, the top ten clones hold approximately 2% of the sample.

This clone was picked up one time. Its antigen is currently not known. One base away there is no much larger clone; base qualities are not given. Participants in the prospective study were aged roughly 18 to 100 years, lived in 20 to 25 United States geographic areas, and enrolled through a virtual design. Cohort assignment in the prospective study relied on participant-reported clinical history from a screening survey and a study questionnaire. Each participant in the prospective study had whole blood, serum and a nasopharyngeal or oropharyngeal swab collected by mobile phlebotomists. Additional blood draws and questionnaires over an approximately two-month period could optionally be provided by prospective study participants. Before DNA extraction, blood samples from the prospective study were shipped at room temperature or frozen. V was cut back by 4 bases and J by 2 bases, leaving a gap of 15 bases between them. The germline V gene (reference sequence) specifies LGHDT as CDR1 and YNNKEL as CDR2. Taken from cysteine to phenylalanine, the CDR3 has 16 residues. Left in the record is the CDR3 DNA by itself, 48 bases read in frame from the first base.

The study at large found these results: The amount of clinical and demographic metadata varied by source and participant and was provided uncurated.

The TCR originated in a woman younger than 30 with acute COVID-19. The chain employs TRBV3-1 (or the pseudogene TRBV3-2) and TRBJ1-5; TRBD1 might be the D gene, on 6 matching bases. Sample: PBMCs or T cells enriched from blood (not recorded which). CDR3 sequence: CASSPSRGGGNQPQHF. In nucleotides, the sequence is TGTGCCAGCAGCCCCTCGCGGGGGGGCGGCAATCAGCCCCAGCATTTT.